These 13 T cell receptor beta chains were sequenced from one sample in a study of blood T cells in healthy people across ages. A second PCR of 7 to 11 cycles used a sample-barcoded 5' primer and a J-beta primer mix. From the 5' RACE reads, TCRdb called clonotypes with MiXCR, one entry per CDR3 protein. This repertoire shows some 1.5 million distinct CDR3 sequences, roughly 27% found once; its top ten account for 7.7%. The sample consisted of blood. The receptors originated from a woman aged 25 to 45 in good health.

This chain joins TRBV9 and TRBJ2-3; no clear D gene. CDR1 is SGDLS and CDR2 is YYNGEE in the germline V gene. The CDR3 spans 15 residues. Trimming shortened V by 0 bases and J by 2 bases, and 10 bases separated the two germline ends. CDR3 sequence reads: CASSVVGAHTDTQYF. The CDR3 DNA reads TGTGCCAGCAGCGTAGTTGGAGCGCACACAGATACGCAGTATTTT.

This clonotype was observed at least ten times. The V and J genes are TRBV5-1 and TRBJ2-3; 10 bases match TRBD2. V gave up 8 bases and J gave up 3 bases; unmatched junction bases: 3. CDR3 size: 13 residues. CDR1 and CDR2 (germline): SGHRS, YFSETQ. The CDR3 protein is CASTSGVTDTQYF. In nucleotides, the CDR3 is TGCGCCAGTACTAGCGGGGTGACAGATACGCAGTATTTT.

This clonotype was seen a few times. The chain links TRBV2 to TRBJ2-5; possibly TRBD1 or TRBD2 for D (5 bases each). There are 12 residues in the CDR3. V was shortened by 8 bases and J by 2 bases, with 9 bases between the two germline ends. Germline values: CDR1 SNHLY, CDR2 FYNNEI. CDR3 in amino acids: CASRDGQETQYF. The CDR3, as DNA: TGTGCCAGCCGGGACGGGCAAGAGACCCAGTACTTC.

The chain employs TRBV6-5 and TRBJ1-6; D remains unclear. Trimming took 6 bases from V and 7 from J, leaving 16 bases between them. Germline CDR1 and CDR2: MNHEY and SVGAGI. This CDR3 has 15 residues. The CDR3 nucleotides read TGTGCCAGCAGGAACGCACGCACGGAGAATTCACCCCTCCACTTT. Its translation is CASRNARTENSPLHF.

This chain connects TRBV5-1 to TRBJ1-2, with no clear D. Germline-derived CDR1 and CDR2 are SGHRS and YFSETQ. V lost 7 bases, J lost 8 bases, and 18 bases lay in between. This CDR3 spans 13 amino acids. In DNA, the CDR3 is TGCGCCAGCGGAACCGGGCTTCCTCGGGGCTACACCTTC. Its translation: CASGTGLPRGYTF. Full variable domain (remainder filled in from reference TRBV5-1 and TRBJ1-2): KAGVTQTPRYLIKTRGQQVTLSCSPISGHRSVSWYQQTPGQGLQFLFEYFSETQRNKGNFPGRFSGRQFSNSRSEMNVSTLELGDSALYLCASGTGLPRGYTFGSGTRLTVV.

V is TRBV5-1 and J is TRBJ2-7; 15 bases match TRBD2. CDR1 SGHRS and CDR2 YFSETQ come from the germline V gene. V shed 4 bases, J shed 0 bases, and the junction held 5 bases outside the gene matches. This CDR3 has 17 residues. CDR3 DNA: TGCGCCAGCAGCGCGGGACTAGCGGGGGGCTACTCCTACGAGCAGTACTTC. Translating it yields CASSAGLAGGYSYEQYF.

This clonotype was observed a few times. V usage is TRBV7-2 and J usage is TRBJ2-3, with D possibly TRBD1 on 6 matching bases. Per the germline V gene, CDR1 is SGHTA and CDR2 is FQGNSA. Between the trimmed V and J ends, which lost 5 bases and 4 bases, there was a span of 13 bases. The CDR3 length is 14 residues. The CDR3 spells CASSPQGFADTQYF. CDR3 bases: TGTGCCAGCAGCCCCCAGGGGTTTGCAGATACGCAGTATTTT.

The table lists this clonotype with a few counts. The V gene is TRBV5-1, the J gene TRBJ2-1, with D tentatively TRBD1 (8 bases). Germline V gives CDR1 SGHRS, CDR2 YFSETQ. The CDR3 spans 14 residues. The V gene lost 1 base and the J gene lost 7 bases, with 12 bases spanning the gap. The CDR3 protein is CASSLKQGGNEQFF. CDR3 coding DNA: TGCGCCAGCAGCTTGAAACAGGGGGGGAATGAGCAGTTCTTC.

The V and J genes are TRBV7-2 and TRBJ1-2; D not resolved. Germline-derived CDR1 and CDR2 are SGHTA and FQGNSA. V was trimmed by 3 bases and J by 4 bases, leaving 9 bases between them. This CDR3 is 13 amino acids long. CDR3 region: CASSFSLSYGYTF. CDR3 coding DNA: TGTGCCAGCAGCTTTAGCCTTTCCTATGGCTACACCTTC.

This clonotype was detected only a few times. V usage is TRBV6-2 or TRBV6-3 and J usage is TRBJ2-7; D unresolved. The CDR3 loop spans 16 amino acids. V was clipped by 2 bases and J by 0 bases, with 14 bases between them. Germline V gene lookup returns CDR1 MNHEY and CDR2 SVGEGT. Here the CDR3 reads CASSYPAGTVSYEQYF. For the CDR3, the DNA is TGTGCCAGCAGTTACCCTGCAGGTACAGTCTCCTACGAGCAGTACTTC.

The chain joins TRBV6-5 to TRBJ1-5, with TRBD1 identical over 8 bases. Germline assignment: CDR1 MNHEY and CDR2 SVGAGI. The CDR3 length is 15 residues. Trimming removed 5 bases from V and 7 bases from J; junction bases left unmatched: 10. CDR3 amino acids: CASSPGTGPLQPQHF. In DNA, the CDR3 is TGTGCCAGCAGTCCCGGGACAGGTCCTTTACAGCCCCAGCATTTT.

The V call is TRBV21-1, the J call TRBJ2-7; the tabulated D call, TRBD2, remains unverified against the DNA. TRBV21-1 is described as a pseudogene. This CDR3 contains 16 residues. The chain's CDR3 is CASSKTGTSTYNEQYF. CDR3 in DNA: TGTGCCAGCAGCAAGACCGGGACTAGCACCTACAATGAGCAGTACTTC.

The J gene is TRBJ1-4, the V gene TRBV9; 7 positions agree with TRBD1. This CDR3 has 16 residues. Germline V gene data show CDR1 as SGDLS and CDR2 as YYNGEE. J lost 4 bases, V lost 3 bases, and 9 bases had no gene match. The CDR3 bases are TGTGCCAGCAGCGCGAAATCCGGGACAGTTAATGAAAAACTGTTTTTT. Its protein is CASSAKSGTVNEKLFF.